The clone carrying this TCR beta chain was counted ten times or more. What it recognizes is unknown. Trimming stripped 4 bases from V and 6 bases from J, with 10 bases between. Germline CDR1 and CDR2: SGHRS and YFSETQ. This CDR3 is built from 12 residues. This sample stems from a study of response to subunit inactivated influenza vaccine. Each CDR3 protein gets one entry after TCRdb re-called the RT-PCR reads with MiXCR. Here the sample spans 500,000 to 600,000 distinct CDR3 sequences, around 11% being singletons. Whole-study results and caveats: With each seasonal influenza vaccination, the authors suggested, few new T cells are recruited.

The sequenced sample was PBMCs from blood, obtained on the day of vaccination. The J gene is TRBJ1-2, the V gene TRBV5-1; no clear D gene. The clonotype originates from a man in his fifties who received an inactivated influenza vaccine. The CDR3 nucleotides read TGCGCCAGCAGCACGGGAGTGGATGGCTACACCTTC. Translating it yields CASSTGVDGYTF.